This TCR beta chain was obtained from a study of cytomegalovirus exposure and HLA in healthy donors (dated by TCRdb to 2016 to 2017). Study-level background: An earlier analysis of fewer than 750 of the donors reported 276 Gb of sequence data and approximately 120 million unique TCR beta sequences obtained from roughly 180 million T cells. An early release that covered fewer than 800 HLA-typed donors contained about 300 gigabases of sequencing data and 70 million to 100 million unique TCR sequences. Among the roughly 400 genotyped donors, roughly 80% belonged to the genetic ancestry cluster associated with self-reported Caucasian donors. The aim of the study was to test whether cataloging public T cell receptors could identify signatures of past pathogen exposure. The study profiled the T cell repertoires of hundreds of subjects by immunosequencing and related them to cytomegalovirus serostatus. A separate validation cohort of roughly 120 different subjects was used in addition to the approximately 700-subject first cohort. The study combined high-throughput TCR immunosequencing, statistical association of individual TCRs with disease status, and machine learning to predict cytomegalovirus infection status. A later analysis re-examined previously published TCR beta repertoires from more than 650 donors and added high-resolution HLA genotyping to investigate patterns of TCR occurrence. In the later analysis, no new phenotypic data were used to find candidate immune exposures; instead, reliance was placed on TCR beta sequences and their occurrence across donors. To decide whether each TCR beta V gene segment behaved as functional or pseudogenic, an earlier analysis of fewer than 750 of the donors relied on high-throughput TCR beta sequencing. Donor age, sex, ethnicity and CMV serostatus were collected together with the repertoire data. In a later genetic analysis, genome-wide SNP genotypes for about three fifths of the 666 donors were used, and that subset was treated as a discovery cohort. All discovery cohort repertoires had been generated using a single sequencing platform. Both class I and class II loci were covered by HLA typing, at four-digit resolution. Typing coverage differed by locus: A, B, C, DRB1 and DQB1 were typed in about 620-640 donors, DQA1 in around 500, DPA1 in approximately 610, and DPB1 in approximately 450. A handful of DR-DQ haplotypes were handled as single units for association and clustering because linkage in the cohort was strong. Among almost 400 genotyped donors of the cohort, an average of 235,054 unique TCR beta nucleotide sequences were sequenced per donor, roughly 18% of them non-productive. The paper as a whole reports these results and caveats: Because the 87-base-pair reads could not distinguish some IMGT-functional V segments, including TRBV6-2 and TRBV6-3, those segments were excluded. A further reported finding was that TCR beta sequences accurately predicted the HLA-A and HLA-B alleles for most subjects in the first cohort. In both the original and validation cohorts, the classifier was reported to diagnose cytomegalovirus status with high specificity and sensitivity. Several of the top co-occurrence clusters appeared to be linked to parvovirus B19, influenza, CMV and Epstein-Barr virus, according to a later analysis. Broadly in line with IMGT annotations, most TCR beta V segments showed up in productive rearrangements about 87% or about 30% of the time in an earlier analysis of 587 of the donors. The only immune exposure information available for the cohort was CMV serostatus. It was suggested by the authors that the approach could potentially be generalized to other disease states and immunological phenotypes. A later analysis associated 15,000 or so TCR beta sequences with specific HLA alleles at a false discovery rate of 0.05. Strong co-occurrence of HLA alleles, especially DR and DQ, made assigning TCR associations to individual alleles difficult. In a later genetic analysis, a missense DCLRE1C variant was associated with V-gene and J-gene trimming of TCR beta chains, and the association was replicated in an independent cohort. According to a later analysis, TCR association rates differed among HLA loci, with DRB1 alleles showing the most associated TCRs and HLA-C alleles showing the fewest. Linkage disequilibrium might explain the correlated functional status among segregating V segments, but an unknown experimental factor could not be ruled out. This cohort had only TCR beta chains sequenced, and the lack of alpha or paired-chain data limited which features could be detected. Most TCR sequences were seen in very few donors, while some public TCRs were found in many individuals. A later analysis found that most CMV-associated TCR beta chains appeared HLA-restricted, with HLA associations seemingly driven largely by CMV exposure. In a later analysis, HLA-associated TCR beta chains were found to be more clonally expanded and to have lower generation probabilities than equally common non-associated chains. The sequencing pipeline was judged likely to have produced a cluster of highly shared sequence variants as a technical artifact. Because counts were too low, roughly 16 rarely observed V segments, including chromosome 9 orphons, were excluded from the earlier analysis of 500 to 700 of the donors. According to a later genetic analysis, donors in an Asian-associated ancestry cluster had fewer N-insertions in productive TCRs than the approximately 650-donor mean. In vitro tests confirmed that a few of the cytomegalovirus-associated TCR beta chains recognize cytomegalovirus antigens. The study listed 170 or so TCR beta chains as associated with cytomegalovirus. Presence/absence analyses assumed roughly uniform sequencing depth across donors, an assumption that may not hold. Because HLA typing was unavailable for some donors at each locus, only the typed subset was used in association tests.

In total, 666 healthy bone marrow donors made up the cohort. Cohort members were all nominally healthy when sampled, although unrecorded immune exposures were likely present. The donor tested CMV seronegative, placing the donor among the 350 to 400 seronegative members of the cohort. A peripheral blood sample was collected from each donor, and TCR beta sequencing was performed on peripheral blood mononuclear cells. The Qiagen DNeasy Blood Extraction Kit was used to extract genomic DNA from the blood cell samples. Concerning this clone: Its antigen is currently not known. No clone much larger than this one lies a single base away; base qualities are absent.

The germline V gene specifies SQVTM as CDR1 and ANQGSEA as CDR2. The CDR3 runs 13 amino acids, cysteine and phenylalanine included. The kept DNA is CDR3 alone, 39 bases in frame from the first base. V lost 7 bases and J lost 6 bases, and the count of bases not matched to a germline gene is 11. The library was obtained by the immunoSEQ multiplex PCR assay. For the multiplex PCR, a mixture combining 60 forward primers for TCR Vbeta segments and 13 reverse primers for TCR Jbeta segments was used. Amplification of the CDR3 region of rearranged TCR beta genes was performed with a multiplex PCR assay on genomic DNA. On the Illumina HiSeq System, the amplified TCR beta libraries were sequenced as 87-base-pair reads. As for how the authors treated the data: Across the 700 or so repertoires, a later analysis counted 75 million to 90 million unique TCR beta chains, 9.5 million to 13 million of which were shared by at least two donors. To remove PCR and sequencing errors, raw reads were error-corrected and collapsed into unique sequences using a nearest-neighbor algorithm that merged closely related sequences. V, D and J gene segments were assigned by aligning CDR3 sequences to IMGT reference sequences. For a sequence to be retained, a match of at least six nucleotides was required to both a V gene segment and a J gene segment. Rearrangements were classified as productive when the CDR3 lacked stop codons and remained in frame with V and J, and all other rearrangements were classified as non-productive. CDR3 was defined by IMGT convention, running from the second conserved V-encoded cysteine to the conserved J-encoded phenylalanine. The earlier analysis of roughly 590 of the donors excluded any sequence lacking an unambiguous match to a single V gene segment. An earlier analysis of almost 600 of the donors classified V segments as functional when productive rearrangements were above 56.7% and as segregating when the standard deviation between donors was above 5%. A statistical classification framework was built to diagnose cytomegalovirus status from the catalog of TCR beta chain sequences. In a later analysis, TCR nucleotide sequences were compared against IMGT/GENE-DB human TR gene sequences so that V and J genes could be assigned. A later analysis assigned CDR3 sequences and most-parsimonious VDJ recombination scenarios with the TCRdist pipeline. In a later analysis, each TCR beta chain was defined by its CDR3 amino acid sequence together with its V-gene family, and reads lacking a unique V-gene family were excluded. A later analysis removed 600 or so highly shared, low-generation-probability nucleotide sequences to deal with suspected cross-contamination and a sequencing artifact. A later analysis calculated a clonal expansion index for each public chain from normalized within-repertoire ranks of inferred template counts. A later analysis computed generation probabilities with a VDJ recombination model fitted to out-of-frame rearrangements, and checked the results against IGoR. A later analysis scored TCR-TCR, TCR-HLA and TCR-CMV co-occurrence with hypergeometric tests, applying a repertoire-size bias correction to TCR pairs. A later analysis estimated false discovery rates by permuting HLA or CMV assignments 20 times. In a later analysis, co-occurring TCRs were grouped with DBSCAN, and TCRdist sequence similarity was added when clustering was performed within HLA-allele-positive subsets. For co-occurrence clustering, repertoires with fewer than 30,000 or more than 120,000 public chains were excluded, along with roughly 5 repertoires with anomalous nucleotide sharing. The source is immuneACCESS, and TCRdb retained only in-frame sequences with V and J called. Part of the clones is not carried over; for the studies checked, unresolved V genes explain less than half of this, and the remainder is unexplained. V, J and clone size are taken as reported in that table, and D and trimming were inferred from the DNA itself. The table for this sample lists approximately 270,000 clones; 80% of them were counted only once. The top ten clones comprise around 0.33% of the sample.

Rearrangement joined TRBV29-1 to TRBJ2-7, with 8 bases aligning to TRBD1. Sequenced: PBMCs. The receptor was isolated from a girl aged 2-10 years in good health and CMV-seronegative. The CDR3 in this case is CSAGQGSGGEQYF. Here is the DNA: TGCAGCGCCGGACAGGGTAGCGGTGGCGAGCAGTACTTC.